The 28 T cell receptor beta chains listed next were all sequenced from one sample in a study of cytomegalovirus exposure and HLA in healthy donors. Only in-frame clones appear in the TCRdb table, and some are missing; sequencing was by immunoSEQ multiplex PCR. The sample consists of 100,000 to 150,000 clones, roughly 87% of them appearing once. Sequenced material: PBMCs. These receptors were taken from a woman aged 18-29 years in good health and CMV-seronegative.

This chain connects TRBV29-1 to TRBJ2-1, with 7 bases fitting TRBD2. The CDR3 totals 10 residues. Germline values: CDR1 SQVTM, CDR2 ANQGSEA. CDR3 in amino acids: CAGAGNEQFF. Here the CDR3 DNA reads TGCGCCGGAGCGGGAAATGAGCAGTTCTTC.

To note about this clone: Distinct nucleotide sequences in the sample also encode this CDR3. This rearrangement joins TRBV28 to TRBJ2-7; possible D gene TRBD2, 5 bases. Trimming removed 6 bases at V and 4 bases at J, with 10 bases between. Germline CDR1 and CDR2: MDHEN and SYDVKM. This CDR3 spans 12 amino acids. CDR3 nucleotide sequence: TGTGCCAGCAGCTTAGGAGGTTACGAGCAGTACTTC. Translating it yields CASSLGGYEQYF. The full variable domain, completed using reference TRBV28 and TRBJ2-7, is DVKVTQSSRYLVKRTGEKVFLECVQDMDHENMFWYRQDPGLGLRLIYFSYDVKMKEKGDIPEGYSVSREKKERFSLILESASTNQTSMYLCASSLGGYEQYFGPGTRLTVT.

This chain joins TRBV28 and TRBJ1-5; TRBD1 aligns across 7 bases. The CDR3 runs to 17 residues. CDR1 is MDHEN and CDR2 is SYDVKM in the germline V gene. Losses at the gene ends were 4 bases for V and 4 bases for J; bases not matched to a gene: 13. The CDR3 region has the DNA TGTGCCAGCAGTTCCGGTTGGGTCTCAGGGGGGAATCAGCCCCAGCATTTT. Its translation: CASSSGWVSGGNQPQHF.

The J gene is TRBJ2-3, the V gene TRBV11-2, with a tentative D call TRBD2 (5 bases). CDR1 and CDR2 (germline): SGHAT, FQNNGV. V lost 0 bases and J 11 bases, leaving 15 bases between the germline ends. The CDR3 length is 14 residues. The CDR3 here is CASSLDALSAGQYF. The CDR3 nucleotides are TGTGCCAGCAGCTTAGACGCCCTCAGCGCGGGGCAGTATTTT.

The rearrangement uses TRBV18 and TRBJ1-1, with a tentative D call TRBD1 (5 bases). Germline V gives CDR1 KGHSH, CDR2 LQKENI. There are 13 residues in the CDR3. V dropped 0 bases and J dropped 5 bases, with 7 bases sitting between them. The CDR3 region is CASSPPSGTEAFF. CDR3 DNA sequence: TGTGCCAGCTCACCACCGTCAGGGACTGAAGCTTTCTTT.

This clone has a single count. V is TRBV27 and J is TRBJ2-1; 10 nucleotides line up with TRBD2. CDR1 is MNHEY, CDR2 SMNVEV, per germline (reference sequence). The V gene end was trimmed by 6 bases and the J gene end by 6 bases; junction bases not matched to a gene: 5. The CDR3 loop spans 14 amino acids. The CDR3 loop is CASRPASGSNEQFF. CDR3 sequence (DNA): TGTGCCAGCAGACCCGCTAGCGGGAGCAATGAGCAGTTCTTC.

The V and J genes are TRBV6-1 and TRBJ1-3; TRBD1 is a possible D gene (5 bases). Trimming took 2 bases from V and 1 from J, leaving 15 bases between them. Looked up from germline, CDR1 is MNHNS and CDR2 is SASEGT. The CDR3 covers 17 residues. The CDR3 reads CASSEPGLEASGNTIYF. In DNA, the CDR3 is TGTGCCAGCAGTGAACCAGGGCTCGAGGCGTCTGGAAACACCATATATTTT.

This chain joins TRBV7-9 and TRBJ1-1; D is ambiguous. V lost 5 bases, J lost 11 bases, and 15 bases lay in between. CDR1 SEHNR and CDR2 FQNEAQ come from the germline V gene (reference sequence). This CDR3 contains 12 residues. For the CDR3, the DNA is TGTGCCAGCAGCGGCATTGCTAGTGGGGCTTTCTTT. Translating gives CASSGIASGAFF.

The chain carries TRBV25-1 and TRBJ2-7; 8 positions agree with TRBD1. Per germline, CDR1 MGHDK and CDR2 SYGVNS. This CDR3 contains 15 residues. Losses at the gene ends were 3 bases for V and 2 bases for J; bases not matched to a gene: 6. CDR3 in DNA: TGTGCCAGCAGTGACCCGGACAGGGTCGCCTACGAGCAGTACTTC. It translates to CASSDPDRVAYEQYF.

The chain couples TRBV28 to TRBJ1-1; tentatively, D is TRBD1 (5 bases). The germline V and J ends were trimmed by 9 bases and 0 bases, with 11 bases remaining between them. The CDR3 runs to 13 residues. Germline values: CDR1 MDHEN, CDR2 SYDVKM. CDR3 amino acids: CASPSTVNTEAFF. The CDR3 bases are TGTGCCAGTCCCTCGACAGTGAACACTGAAGCTTTCTTT.

This sequence joins TRBV20-1 and TRBJ1-2; no definite D call. Germline CDR1 and CDR2: DFQATT and SNEGSKA (reference sequence). Trimming cost V 7 bases and J 4 bases, with 10 bases left between them. This CDR3 spans 11 amino acids. DNA of the CDR3: TGCAGTGAAAGAAGGAGCTATGGCTACACCTTC. It encodes CSERRSYGYTF.

The genes are TRBV5-5 and TRBJ2-1; tentative D call: TRBD2 (5 bases). Germline CDR1 is SGHKS and CDR2 is YYEKEE (reference sequence). The V end was cut by 4 bases, the J end by 0 bases, with 11 bases between. The CDR3 totals 15 residues. CDR3 residues: CASSTASSSYNEQFF. The CDR3 bases are TGTGCCAGCAGCACTGCTAGCAGCTCCTACAATGAGCAGTTCTTC.

The rearrangement links TRBV7-9 to TRBJ2-1, with TRBD2 matching 8 bases. V shed 7 bases, J shed 4 bases, and the junction held 9 bases outside the gene matches. This CDR3 has 15 amino acids. Germline V gene lookup returns CDR1 SEHNR and CDR2 FQNEAQ (reference sequence). CDR3 sequence reads: CASTFYERGYNEQFF. The CDR3 DNA is TGTGCCAGCACCTTCTACGAGCGGGGGTACAATGAGCAGTTCTTC.

The chain has TRBV5-1 and TRBJ1-3; no clear D. The germline V gene has CDR1 SGHRS and CDR2 YFSETQ. V was pared by 4 bases and J by 2 bases, with 13 bases between. The CDR3 loop spans 15 amino acids. This CDR3 reads CASSIDTWAGNTIYF. The CDR3 nucleotides are TGCGCCAGCAGCATTGACACCTGGGCTGGAAACACCATATATTTT.

This chain uses TRBV7-8 with TRBJ1-4; tentative D call: TRBD1 (5 bases). The CDR3 runs to 13 residues. V shed 5 bases and J shed 4 bases, with 8 bases lying between them. The V gene's germline CDR1 is SGHVS and CDR2 FQNEAQ. The CDR3 region is CASSRQYNEKLFF. The CDR3 coding sequence is TGTGCCAGCAGCAGACAGTATAATGAAAAACTGTTTTTT. The complete variable domain, with remaining parts taken from reference TRBV7-8 and TRBJ1-4, reads GAGVSQSPRYKVAKRGQDVALRCDPISGHVSLFWYQQALGQGPEFLTYFQNEAQLDKSGLPSDRFFAERPEGSVSTLKIQRTQQEDSAVYLCASSRQYNEKLFFGSGTQLSVL.

This clone has only one observation. V gene TRBV5-5 combines with J gene TRBJ1-2; D remains ambiguous. This CDR3 spans 12 amino acids. Germline V gives CDR1 SGHKS, CDR2 YYEKEE (reference sequence). The V end lost 5 bases, the J end lost 1 base, and 6 bases lay between the germline ends. In DNA, the CDR3 is TGTGCCAGCAGTCAGGATAACTATGGCTACACCTTC. As protein: CASSQDNYGYTF. Complete variable domain (other parts from reference TRBV5-5 and TRBJ1-2): DAGVTQSPTHLIKTRGQQVTLRCSPISGHKSVSWYQQVLGQGPQFIFQYYEKEERGRGNFPDRFSARQFPNYSSELNVNALLLGDSALYLCASSQDNYGYTFGSGTRLTVV.

This chain links TRBV19 with TRBJ2-2; 10 bases are a match to TRBD1. CDR1 and CDR2 from the germline V gene are LNHDA and SQIVND (reference sequence). V was clipped by 8 bases and J by 7 bases; unmatched bases: 7. CDR3 length equals 14 residues. The CDR3 nucleotides are TGTGCCAGTGAACCGGGACAGGGGTTCGGGGAGCTGTTTTTT. Translated, it gives CASEPGQGFGELFF.

This clone has only one observation. The V and J genes are TRBV21-1 and TRBJ2-1; the table's D call TRBD2 went unverified against the DNA. TRBV21-1 has pseudogene status. CDR3 length: 12 amino acids. CDR3 sequence (DNA): TGTGCCAGCAGCAAAAAGGAGGGTGAGCAGTTCTTC. Protein: CASSKKEGEQFF.

V gene TRBV4-1 combines with J gene TRBJ2-2; a weak D match, TRBD1 (5 bases). Germline lookup yields CDR1 MGHRA and CDR2 YSYEKL. V lost 0 bases, J lost 6 bases, and 14 bases lay in between. The CDR3 is 16 residues long. The CDR3 region is CASSQDTSGMAGELFF. The CDR3 DNA is TGCGCCAGCAGCCAAGATACCTCAGGGATGGCCGGGGAGCTGTTTTTT.

The chain uses TRBV7-2 and TRBJ1-5, with a possible D match to TRBD1 (5 bases). Germline V gene data show CDR1 as SGHTA and CDR2 as FQGNSA. V was trimmed by 1 base and J by 5 bases, leaving 21 bases between them. This CDR3 comprises 18 residues. The CDR3 loop is CASSLEFAGHHLYQPQHF. CDR3 DNA: TGTGCCAGCAGCTTAGAATTTGCAGGACACCATCTTTATCAGCCCCAGCATTTT.

The chain is built from TRBV28 and TRBJ1-1; D is perhaps TRBD1 (6 bases). CDR1 is MDHEN, CDR2 SYDVKM, per germline. The CDR3 consists of 16 residues. V lost 1 base to trimming and J lost 3 bases, with 15 bases between them. CDR3 DNA: TGTGCCAGCAGTTTATTTCCCAACACAGGGCACACTGAAGCTTTCTTT. Protein product: CASSLFPNTGHTEAFF.

The chain carries TRBV6-5 and TRBJ1-2; D is undetermined. Germline V CDR1 and CDR2: MNHEY, SVGAGI. The CDR3 is 13 residues long. Deletions cut 0 bases from V and 3 bases from J, with 5 bases between. CDR3 sequence: CASSYSIDYGYTF. CDR3 coding DNA: TGTGCCAGCAGTTACTCGATAGACTATGGCTACACCTTC.

A few counts support this clone. The rearrangement uses TRBV28 and TRBJ1-1; D not resolved. Germline values: CDR1 MDHEN, CDR2 SYDVKM. V was cut by 2 bases and J by 1 base, with 2 bases left in between. The CDR3 extends over 12 amino acids. CDR3 nucleotides: TGTGCCAGCAGTTTACAGAACACTGAAGCTTTCTTT. It codes for CASSLQNTEAFF.

CDR3 DNA: TGCGCCAGCAGCTTAGGGACAGGGAGCAATCAGCCCCAGCATTTT. Translating gives CASSLGTGSNQPQHF. This chain links TRBV5-1 with TRBJ1-5, with TRBD1 matching over 9 bases. Germline V lookup: CDR1 SGHRS, CDR2 YFSETQ. CDR3 length: 15 residues. V shed 2 bases, J shed 1 base, and the junction held 1 base outside the gene matches. Supplemented by reference TRBV5-1 and TRBJ1-5, the full variable domain reads KAGVTQTPRYLIKTRGQQVTLSCSPISGHRSVSWYQQTPGQGLQFLFEYFSETQRNKGNFPGRFSGRQFSNSRSEMNVSTLELGDSALYLCASSLGTGSNQPQHFGDGTRLSIL.

V usage is TRBV25-1 and J usage is TRBJ1-4; D is uncertain. In germline, CDR1 is MGHDK, CDR2 SYGVNS. V lost 6 bases, J lost 5 bases, and 4 bases lay in between. There are 11 residues in the CDR3. The CDR3 nucleotides are TGTGCCAGCAGCCCGAATGAAAAACTGTTTTTT. It translates to CASSPNEKLFF.

The chain couples TRBV7-9 to TRBJ1-5; 7 bases line up with TRBD1. The CDR3 totals 14 residues. Germline CDR1 and CDR2: SEHNR and FQNEAQ (reference sequence). The V gene end was trimmed by 0 bases and the J gene end by 7 bases; junction bases not matched to a gene: 3. DNA for the CDR3: TGTGCCAGCAGCTTAGCGCAGGGGGGACAGCCCCAGCATTTT. It translates to CASSLAQGGQPQHF.

The chain links TRBV20-1 to TRBJ2-4; D might be TRBD2 (5 bases). V was cut by 1 base and J by 10 bases, with 8 bases left in between. The germline V gene has CDR1 DFQATT and CDR2 SNEGSKA (reference sequence). The CDR3 is 11 residues long. CDR3 sequence: CSARAGLIQYF. CDR3 nucleotide sequence: TGCAGTGCTAGAGCGGGGTTAATTCAGTACTTC.

The chain has TRBV30 and TRBJ1-4; D not resolved. CDR3 size: 13 residues. Deletions cut 0 bases from V and 10 bases from J, with 12 bases between. Germline-derived CDR1 and CDR2 are GTSNPN and SVGIG (reference sequence). The CDR3 nucleotides read TGTGCCTGGAGTGTAAGCGGGGTTGGAAAACTGTTTTTT. Protein product: CAWSVSGVGKLFF.